The clone carrying this T cell receptor (beta chain) was found many times. Its antigen is still unknown. From germline, CDR1 is SGHRS and CDR2 YFSETQ. This CDR3 has 17 amino acids. Trimming took 3 bases from V and 3 from J; bases not matched to a gene: 12. As for time point: sample taken at primary tumor resection. Sequencing was performed on whole RNA extracted from tumor and nontumor lung tissue, or from frozen PBMC, and the material was left unsorted. The sample belongs to a study of spatial heterogeneity in lung cancer. Study outcomes and limitations: The study estimated around 6.5% alpha and over 12% beta chain coverage of tumor T cells. Regional and ubiquitous nonsynonymous mutations were tracked by counts of regional and ubiquitous expanded TCRs, respectively. Tumors with more nonsynonymous mutations had more expanded intratumoral alpha and beta TCRs.

A distinct unique molecular identifier was carried by each TCR cDNA molecule. TCRdb re-called the 5' RACE reads with MiXCR, one entry per CDR3 protein. The sample shows over 15,000 distinct CDR3 sequences, 5.5% to 6% of them seen only once. Sequenced material: lung tumor tissue, taken at surgery. V usage is TRBV5-1 and J usage is TRBJ2-3; TRBD2 agrees at 8 bases. The clonotype was recovered from a female donor with early-stage non-small cell lung cancer. CDR3 nucleotides: TGCGCCAGCAGCTCGCGAAATAGCGGGGAAGGAACAGATACGCAGTATTTT. This encodes CASSSRNSGEGTDTQYF.